A single sample gave rise to the 21 T cell receptor beta chains below, sequenced in a study of response to subunit inactivated influenza vaccine. Using its own MiXCR run on the RT-PCR reads, TCRdb lists one record per CDR3 protein. This sample yields roughly 650,000 distinct CDR3 sequences, of which approximately 14% are seen a single time; under 14% belongs to the top ten. The material sequenced was PBMCs from blood, taken approximately 13 days after vaccination. The receptors come from a man in his forties or fifties who received an inactivated influenza vaccine.

The chain combines TRBV12-3 or TRBV12-4 with TRBJ2-1; TRBD2 aligns across 7 bases. The CDR3 loop spans 15 amino acids. The J segment lost 7 bases and the V segment lost 3 bases, leaving 9 bases of the junction unmatched. Here the CDR3 reads CASSFFLTRENEQFF. In DNA form, the CDR3 reads TGTGCCAGCAGTTTCTTTTTGACGCGGGAGAATGAGCAGTTCTTC.

A few counts support this clonotype. V is TRBV29-1 and J is TRBJ1-2, with D hard to call. Germline V gives CDR1 SQVTM, CDR2 ANQGSEA. The V and J ends lost 4 bases and 4 bases respectively, with 13 bases between them. The CDR3 loop spans 13 amino acids. This CDR3 reads CSVGVTEIYGYTF. CDR3 coding DNA: TGCAGCGTTGGTGTGACGGAGATCTATGGCTACACCTTC. The full variable domain, completed using reference TRBV29-1 and TRBJ1-2, is SAVISQKPSRDICQRGTSLTIQCQVDSQVTMMFWYRQQPGQSLTLIATANQGSEATYESGFVIDKFPISRPNLTFSTLTVSNMSPEDSSIYLCSVGVTEIYGYTFGSGTRLTVV.

This clonotype was found many times. V is TRBV12-3 or TRBV12-4 and J is TRBJ2-1; TRBD1 aligns across 8 bases. The CDR3 is made up of 15 amino acids. V lost 8 bases, J lost 0 bases, and 6 bases stayed unmatched. In nucleotides, the CDR3 is TGTGCCAGCTCACCGGGGACAGGCTCCTACAATGAGCAGTTCTTC. Its protein is CASSPGTGSYNEQFF.

The CDR3 sequence: CASREAGADTQYF. CDR3 coding DNA: TGCGCCAGCAGGGAAGCGGGGGCCGATACGCAGTATTTT. The chain links TRBV5-1 to TRBJ2-3, with 8 bases fitting TRBD2. CDR3 size: 13 residues. Germline V gene lookup returns CDR1 SGHRS and CDR2 YFSETQ. V shed 5 bases, J shed 6 bases, and the junction held 5 bases outside the gene matches.

The sample holds a few counts of this clonotype. This chain uses TRBV12-3 or TRBV12-4 with TRBJ2-7, with D maybe TRBD1 (6 bases). V was trimmed by 6 bases and J by 0 bases, leaving 15 bases between them. This CDR3 is built from 15 residues. The CDR3 protein is CASSPRQASSYEQYF. The CDR3 nucleotides are TGTGCCAGCAGCCCGAGACAGGCTAGCTCCTACGAGCAGTACTTC.

This clonotype was counted only a few times. An end of the junction differs from the germline gene, which may be a read error. The chain uses TRBV5-8 and TRBJ2-5, with 10 nucleotides matching TRBD1. Germline-derived CDR1 and CDR2 are SGHTS and YDEGEE. The CDR3 totals 9 residues. The CDR3 nucleotides are TGTGCCAGCAGAGGGGACAGGGGTTTC. Residues: CASRGDRGF.

This clonotype was seen a few times. This chain uses TRBV9 with TRBJ2-7, with a tentative D call TRBD1 (6 bases). This CDR3 is 13 amino acids long. CDR1 SGDLS and CDR2 YYNGEE come from the germline V gene. Trimming took off 3 bases at V and 1 base at J, with 8 bases between the two ends. The CDR3 bases are TGTGCCAGCAGCGGGGACACTTCCTACGAGCAGTACTTC. It translates to CASSGDTSYEQYF. Complete variable domain (other parts from reference TRBV9 and TRBJ2-7): DSGVTQTPKHLITATGQRVTLRCSPRSGDLSVYWYQQSLDQGLQFLIQYYNGEERAKGNILERFSAQQFPDLHSELNLSSLELGDSALYFCASSGDTSYEQYFGPGTRLTVT.

The chain combines TRBV10-3 with TRBJ2-4; maybe TRBD1 (6 bases). Trimming took 5 bases from V and 0 from J, leaving 14 bases between them. CDR3 length: 16 amino acids. Germline values: CDR1 ENHRY, CDR2 SYGVKD. For the CDR3, the DNA is TGTGCCATCAGTCCTGACAGGTCCGGAGCCAAAAACATTCAGTACTTC. It specifies CAISPDRSGAKNIQYF.

This clonotype has a count of ten or more. The chain has TRBV12-3 or TRBV12-4 and TRBJ2-1; possibly TRBD1 for D (6 bases). Trimming shortened V by 7 bases and J by 5 bases, and 15 bases separated the two germline ends. The CDR3 has 14 amino acids. The CDR3 bases are TGTGCCAGCACCTCAGGGGCGGTTAACAATGAGCAGTTCTTC. Amino acid sequence: CASTSGAVNNEQFF.

Ten or more counts support this clonotype. The V and J genes are TRBV20-1 and TRBJ1-1, with TRBD1 as a possible D gene (5 bases). Germline V gives CDR1 DFQATT, CDR2 SNEGSKA (reference sequence). V gave up 2 bases and J gave up 0 bases, with 7 bases separating them. The length of the CDR3 is 13 residues. In DNA, the CDR3 is TGCAGTGCTAGAAAAGGGGTGAACACTGAAGCTTTCTTT. This gives the protein CSARKGVNTEAFF.

This chain links TRBV10-3 with TRBJ1-6; TRBD1 matches at 7 bases. This CDR3 comprises 13 residues. Per the germline V gene, CDR1 is ENHRY and CDR2 is SYGVKD. Unmatched junction bases numbered 2, after V lost 5 bases and J lost 7 bases. Written as DNA, the CDR3 is TGTGCCATCAGTTCGGACAGGAATTCACCCCTCCACTTT. Protein: CAISSDRNSPLHF.

This clonotype came up a few times. J is TRBJ2-1 and V is TRBV12-3 or TRBV12-4, with a tentative D call TRBD2 (5 bases). The CDR3 totals 13 residues. V was shortened by 2 bases and J by 5 bases, with 7 bases between the two germline ends. The CDR3 coding sequence is TGTGCCAGCAGTTTACAGGAGGACAATGAGCAGTTCTTC. Translated, it gives CASSLQEDNEQFF.

The CDR3 loop is CSSRQADYEQYF. CDR3 DNA: TGCAGCTCTAGACAGGCCGACTACGAGCAGTACTTC. The chain employs TRBV20-1 and TRBJ2-7; D is possibly TRBD1 (6 bases). Germline lookup yields CDR1 DFQATT and CDR2 SNEGSKA (reference sequence). CDR3 length: 12 amino acids.

J is TRBJ1-5 and V is TRBV20-1; D is unresolved. CDR1 and CDR2 from the germline V gene are DFQATT and SNEGSKA (reference sequence). The CDR3 has 13 amino acids. Deletions cut 7 bases from V and 4 bases from J, with 14 bases between. The CDR3 spells CSGGMTLNQPQHF. The CDR3 DNA reads TGCAGTGGTGGCATGACCTTAAATCAGCCCCAGCATTTT.

The V and J genes are TRBV4-1 and TRBJ2-7; D call uncertain. CDR3 size: 14 residues. The germline V gene encodes CDR1 MGHRA and CDR2 YSYEKL. V was cut by 0 bases and J by 3 bases, with 9 bases left in between. CDR3 in DNA: TGCGCCAGCAGCCAAGAACCAGGATTCTACGAGCAGTACTTC. The encoded protein is CASSQEPGFYEQYF.

The chain links TRBV7-8 to TRBJ2-1; D gene unclear. The CDR3 is made up of 13 amino acids. V shed 3 bases and J shed 8 bases, with 11 bases lying between them. CDR1 SGHVS and CDR2 FQNEAQ come from the germline V gene. CDR3 region: CASSFLLIHEQFF. CDR3 sequence (DNA): TGTGCCAGCAGCTTTCTTTTGATCCATGAGCAGTTCTTC.

This sequence joins TRBV12-3 or TRBV12-4 and TRBJ2-2; 7 nucleotides align to TRBD2. This CDR3 contains 16 residues. V was pared by 3 bases and J by 0 bases, with 4 bases of the junction left unmatched. This CDR3 is CASSLGGSSNTGELFF. In DNA form, the CDR3 reads TGTGCCAGCAGTTTGGGGGGGAGTTCGAACACCGGGGAGCTGTTTTTT.

The rearrangement uses TRBV12-3 or TRBV12-4 and TRBJ2-1; D is tentatively TRBD1 or TRBD2 (6 bases each). This CDR3 contains 15 residues. V lost 5 bases and J 7 bases, leaving 18 bases between the germline ends. The CDR3 DNA reads TGTGCCAGCAGTCCTGGACTGGGGGGCCTAAATGAGCAGTTCTTC. Protein: CASSPGLGGLNEQFF.

This clonotype has a handful of counts. This chain links TRBV7-9 with TRBJ2-3, with D tentatively TRBD1 (6 bases). Trimming shortened V by 0 bases and J by 0 bases, and 13 bases separated the two germline ends. CDR1 SEHNR and CDR2 FQNEAQ come from the germline V gene (reference sequence). This CDR3 is built from 17 residues. The CDR3 region has the DNA TGTGCCAGCAGCTTAGCGCCTGGGACATACAGCACAGATACGCAGTATTTT. Translating gives CASSLAPGTYSTDTQYF.

The chain carries TRBV20-1 and TRBJ2-7; 11 bases are shared with TRBD1. The CDR3 has 14 amino acids. The V and J ends lost 7 bases and 6 bases, in that order; junction bases with no gene match: 11. Germline values: CDR1 DFQATT, CDR2 SNEGSKA (reference sequence). CDR3 nucleotide sequence: TGCAGTGTTTTCACCGGACAGGGGGCCGGCGAGCAGTACTTC. Protein product: CSVFTGQGAGEQYF.

The genes are TRBV3-1 and TRBJ2-2, with D perhaps assigned TRBD1 or TRBD2 (5 bases each). The CDR3 is 14 amino acids. Germline CDR1 is LGHDT and CDR2 is YNNKEL (reference sequence). Trimming removed 0 bases from V and 8 bases from J, with 10 bases in between. CDR3 DNA: TGTGCCAGCAGCCAAGATCCCGGGGCGGGGGAGCTGTTTTTT. Its translation is CASSQDPGAGELFF. Filled out from reference TRBV3-1 and TRBJ2-2, the complete variable domain reads DTAVSQTPKYLVTQMGNDKSIKCEQNLGHDTMYWYKQDSKKFLKIMFSYNNKELIINETVPNRFSPKSPDKAHLNLHINSLELGDSAVYFCASSQDPGAGELFFGEGSRLTVL.